This T cell receptor beta chain emerged from a study of cytomegalovirus exposure and HLA in healthy donors. Study-wide points: Most TCR sequences proved rare, with some public TCRs found in many donors.

The table came from immunoSEQ multiplex PCR; TCRdb's copy has only in-frame clones and leaves some out. The sample lists roughly 75,000 clones; 85% to 95% were seen once. With respect to this clone: Its antigen is as yet unknown. Germline is not matched at one junction end, which may reflect a read error.

The origin of this receptor is a man between 18 and 29 years old in good health and CMV-seropositive. The sequencing input was PBMCs.

The CDR3 sequence: CASSEEGVSSYEQYF. CDR3 coding DNA: TGCGCCAGCAGCGAAGAGGGAGTGTCCTCCTACGAGCAGTACTTC. This sequence joins TRBV4-1 and TRBJ2-7; the D gene is possibly TRBD2 (5 bases). Germline loops: CDR1 MGHRA, CDR2 YSYEKL. The CDR3 runs 15 residues.